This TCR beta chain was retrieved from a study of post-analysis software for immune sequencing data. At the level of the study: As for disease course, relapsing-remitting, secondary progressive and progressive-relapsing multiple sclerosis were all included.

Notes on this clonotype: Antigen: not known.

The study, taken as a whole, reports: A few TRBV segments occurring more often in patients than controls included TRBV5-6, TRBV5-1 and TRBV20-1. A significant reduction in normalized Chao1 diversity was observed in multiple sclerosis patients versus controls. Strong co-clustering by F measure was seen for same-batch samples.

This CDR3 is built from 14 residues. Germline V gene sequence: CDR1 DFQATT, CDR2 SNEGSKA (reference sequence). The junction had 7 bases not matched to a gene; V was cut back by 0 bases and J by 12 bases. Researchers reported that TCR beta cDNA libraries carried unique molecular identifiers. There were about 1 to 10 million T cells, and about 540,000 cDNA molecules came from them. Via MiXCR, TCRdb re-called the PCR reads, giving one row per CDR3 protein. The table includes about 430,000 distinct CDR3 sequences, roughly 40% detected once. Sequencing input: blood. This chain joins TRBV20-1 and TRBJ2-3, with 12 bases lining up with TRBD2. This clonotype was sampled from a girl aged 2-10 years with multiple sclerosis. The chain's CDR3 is CSARDTTSGRSQYF. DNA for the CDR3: TGCAGTGCTAGAGATACAACTAGCGGGAGGTCACAGTATTTT.